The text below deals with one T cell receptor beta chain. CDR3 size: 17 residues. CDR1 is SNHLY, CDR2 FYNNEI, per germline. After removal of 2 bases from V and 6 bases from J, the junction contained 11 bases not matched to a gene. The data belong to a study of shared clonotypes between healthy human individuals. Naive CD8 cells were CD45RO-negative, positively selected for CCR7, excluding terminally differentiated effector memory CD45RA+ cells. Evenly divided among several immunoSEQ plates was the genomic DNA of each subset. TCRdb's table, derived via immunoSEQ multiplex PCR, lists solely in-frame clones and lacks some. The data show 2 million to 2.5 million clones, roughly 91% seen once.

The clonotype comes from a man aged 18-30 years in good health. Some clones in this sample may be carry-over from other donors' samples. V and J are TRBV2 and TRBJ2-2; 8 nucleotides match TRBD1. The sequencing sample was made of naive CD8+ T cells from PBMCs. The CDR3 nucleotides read TGTGCCAGCAGTGAATGGCGCGTGACAGGGGCTCCCGGGGAGCTGTTTTTT. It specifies CASSEWRVTGAPGELFF.